Sequencing of this T cell receptor (beta chain) was carried out in a study of blood T cell repertoires in COVID-19. Turning to the study itself: The study drew acute and convalescent COVID-19 samples from the United States, Italy and Spain. Sample material is recorded as cDNA or gDNA derived from T cells, B-cell-depleted T cells, or PBMCs.

As handled by the study authors: Reference gene primer amplification gave nucleated cell count estimates. The method was immunoSEQ multiplex PCR; TCRdb's version includes in-frame clones alone and lacks a portion of them. V and J calls plus clone size are reproduced from that table; the DNA served to infer D and trimming. This sample has over 200,000 clones, with 65% to 85% found just once. The CDR3 extends over 14 amino acids. Germline V gives CDR1 SGHDN, CDR2 FVKESK. V shed 3 bases and J 7 bases; nucleotides not matched to a gene: 5. The J gene is TRBJ1-3, the V gene TRBV14; the match to TRBD1 covers 8 bases. The sample consisted of peripheral blood. This TCR came from a man older than 75 with acute or convalescent COVID-19. The DNA for the CDR3 is TGTGCCAGCAGCCAGGCAGGGGGCACGAACACCATATATTTT. Translated: CASSQAGGTNTIYF.